The TCR beta chain described here comes from a study of blood T cell repertoires in COVID-19. Germline values: CDR1 MDHEN, CDR2 SYDVKM. The CDR3 covers 21 residues. V gave up 4 bases and J gave up 0 bases, with 28 bases separating them. The table came from immunoSEQ multiplex PCR; TCRdb's copy has only in-frame clones and leaves some out. The data hold 250,000 to 350,000 clones, with around 81% observed a single time. The TCR sequence derives from a woman between 50 and 59 years old with active or convalescent COVID-19. V usage is TRBV28 and J usage is TRBJ1-5, with TRBD1 as a possible D gene (6 bases). Input material: peripheral blood. This CDR3 is CASSSPGEGRPSSYSNQPQHF. CDR3 coding DNA: TGTGCCAGCAGTTCCCCAGGGGAGGGGAGACCATCATCTTATAGCAATCAGCCCCAGCATTTT.